This record concerns one T cell receptor beta chain sequence. The target antigen is unknown. Constant-segment primers were used for 5'RACE, and the resulting TCR alpha and TCR beta cDNA libraries carried sample barcodes and UMIs. TCRdb redid the calling of the 5' RACE reads with MiXCR, one entry per CDR3 protein. The table lists roughly 130,000 distinct CDR3 sequences, 15% to 20% of them singletons. V lost 3 bases to trimming and J lost 2 bases, with 15 bases between them. The germline gives CDR1 SGDLS, CDR2 YYNGEE. This CDR3 is 15 amino acids long. This sample was included in a study of T-cell memory formation after mild COVID-19. Study overall: Clusters were largely donor specific. Study outcomes and limitations: The CD4+ clones that contracted clustered mainly within CM and EM, and the CD8+ clones concentrated in EMRA.

Specimen: PBMCs or a T cell subset sorted from them (not recorded which). The source of this sequence is an adult woman who had mild COVID-19 (a few samples of this study predate the infection). Cell type and time point are not known. The chain employs TRBV9 and TRBJ2-7; the D gene is possibly TRBD1 (6 bases). In DNA form, the CDR3 reads TGTGCCAGCAGCGCCCAGACGGGACATGCCTACGAGCAGTACTTC. The encoded protein is CASSAQTGHAYEQYF.